This is a list of T cell receptor beta chains from one sample in a study of CD8+ T cells in alopecia areata. Libraries were prepared by immunoSEQ multiplex PCR; TCRdb keeps only in-frame clonotypes and omits some of them. The table includes about 120,000 clones, about half detected once. The source material was CD4+ T cells sorted from blood, sampled at week 4, from a patient treated with tofacitinib. The receptors shown here come from a human donor with alopecia areata. Both conserved end residues are part of each CDR3. D genes are given only for firm matches. Clone size appears in some rows only: once, few, many, or a class for an expanded clone.

>-|TRBV30|-|TRBJ1-2
TGTGCCTGGAGTGCGGACCCGATACACTACACCTTC
CAWSADPIHYTF
>TRBD2|TRBV30|-|TRBJ2-1
TGTGCCTGGGGTTTCGGACTAGCGGGGGGATACCAACAAGGATACAATGAGCAGTTCTTC
CAWGFGLAGGYQQGYNEQFF
>-|TRBV5-1|-|TRBJ2-5
TGCGCCAGCAGCACCCCAGGGCAGGAGACCCAGTACTTC
CASSTPGQETQYF
>TRBD2|TRBV29-1|-|TRBJ2-1
TGCAGCGTTGAAAGACTAGCGGCCTCCTACAATGAGCAGTTCTTC
CSVERLAASYNEQFF
>-|TRBV6-5|-|TRBJ2-5
TGTGCCAGCAGTTACTCTCTTGGCACGGAGACCCAGTACTTC
CASSYSLGTETQYF
>-|TRBV29-1|once|TRBJ2-4
TGCAGCGTTGCCCTAAAGGCAGTCACACTAGCCAAAAACATTCAGTACTTC
CSVALKAVTLAKNIQYF
>-|TRBV5-1|-|TRBJ2-2
TGCGCCAGCAGCTTGACGGGGTTCACCGGGGAGCTGTTTTTT
CASSLTGFTGELFF
>-|TRBV6-5|-|TRBJ2-7
TGTGCCAGCAGTTACGGAAGGACAGTAACCTACGAGCAGTACTTC
CASSYGRTVTYEQYF
>-|TRBV20-1|-|TRBJ2-7
TGCAGTGCTAGATATACCCACGAGCAGTACTTC
CSARYTHEQYF
>TRBD1|TRBV6-1|-|TRBJ1-5
TGTGCCAGCATGGGGACAGGGTTACTAAGCCAGCCCCAGCATTTT
CASMGTGLLSQPQHF
>TRBD2|TRBV6-5|-|TRBJ2-1
TGTGCCAGCAGTTTCGTCGCTAGCGGGAGTAGTAATGAGCAGTTCTTC
CASSFVASGSSNEQFF
>-|TRBV4-2|-|TRBJ2-7
TGTGCCAGCAGCGAAAATCGCTACGAGCAGTACTTC
CASSENRYEQYF
>TRBD1|TRBV15|-|TRBJ2-3
TGTGCCACCAGCAACCGACAGGGTCCAGATACGCAGTATTTT
CATSNRQGPDTQYF
>TRBD1|TRBV4-1|-|TRBJ2-6
TGCGCCAGCAGCCAAGATCGACAGGGGGCCAACTCTGGGGCCAACGTCCTGACTTTC
CASSQDRQGANSGANVLTF
>-|TRBV9|-|TRBJ2-6
TGTGCCAGCAGCCCGCGGGACAGTCGGGTGGGGGCCAACGTCCTGACTTTC
CASSPRDSRVGANVLTF
>-|TRBV6-5|-|TRBJ1-2
TGTGCCAGCAGCCCTCCCCAGCAGACCTATGGCTACACCTTC
CASSPPQQTYGYTF
>TRBD2|TRBV4-2|-|TRBJ2-1
TGTGCCAGCAGCCAAGAGGGCGGGGGTGGAAATGAGCAGTTCTTC
CASSQEGGGGNEQFF
>-|TRBV27|-|TRBJ1-2
TGTGCCAGCAGTTTAGGGCCTTCCCACAGGAATAACTATGGCTACACCTTC
CASSLGPSHRNNYGYTF
>-|TRBV9|-|TRBJ1-1
TGTGCCAGCAGCGTAGGGGCAGCCTTGAACACTGAAGCTTTCTTT
CASSVGAALNTEAFF
>-|TRBV30|-|TRBJ1-2
TGTGCCTGGACCGGCCCCGGCAAGGCGTATGGCTACACCTTC
CAWTGPGKAYGYTF
>-|TRBV5-4|-|TRBJ1-1
TGTGCCAGCAGCTTGTATGGCATGAACACTGAAGCTTTCTTT
CASSLYGMNTEAFF
>TRBD2|TRBV7-2|-|TRBJ2-3
TGTGCCAGCAGCCCTCAGACTAGCTGGACAGATACGCAGTATTTT
CASSPQTSWTDTQYF
>-|TRBV6-5|few|TRBJ1-2
TGTGCCAGCAGCCGCTCAGAGACAGCCCAGGGTGGCTACACCTTC
CASSRSETAQGGYTF
>-|TRBV25-1|-|TRBJ1-5
TGTGCCAGCAGTCCTACCCCAGGCAATCAGCCCCAGCATTTT
CASSPTPGNQPQHF
>TRBD1|TRBV7-9|few|TRBJ2-2
TGTGCCAGCAGCGCCTTTGGACAGGGGAACACCGGGGAGCTGTTTTTT
CASSAFGQGNTGELFF
>-|TRBV27|-|TRBJ2-7
TGTGCCAGCAGGACTGGATCTTACGAGCAGTACTTC
CASRTGSYEQYF
>TRBD1|TRBV4-2|-|TRBJ2-3
TGTGCCAGCAGCCAAGTGGGACAGGGAGGGAGAACAGATACGCAGTATTTT
CASSQVGQGGRTDTQYF
>-|TRBV30|-|TRBJ1-3
TGTGCCTGGATGGTGAGGGGATCTGGAAACACCATATATTTT
CAWMVRGSGNTIYF
>-|TRBV5-1|-|TRBJ2-1
TGCGCCAGCAGCTTGGCAGGGACCACCAATGAGCAGTTCTTC
CASSLAGTTNEQFF
>TRBD1|TRBV12-5|few|TRBJ1-1
TGTGCTAGTGGTTTGGGAGGACAGGATTTCGGCACTGAAGCTTTCTTT
CASGLGGQDFGTEAFF
>TRBD2|TRBV5-1|many|TRBJ2-1
TGCGCCAGCAGCTTCGCGGGGAGCGGGGGGGCGAGTGAGCAGTTCTTC
CASSFAGSGGASEQFF
>-|TRBV23-1|few|TRBJ2-1
TGCGCCAGCAGTCAATCTGGCAGATTTTACAATGAGCAGTTCTTC
CASSQSGRFYNEQFF
>-|TRBV30|few|TRBJ1-4
TGTGCCTGGAGTGAGGAGCCCCGAGGAAAACTGTTTTTT
CAWSEEPRGKLFF
>-|TRBV4-2|few|TRBJ2-7
TGTGCCAGCAGCCAAGATTGGTCCTACGAGCAGTACTTC
CASSQDWSYEQYF
>-|TRBV4-1|-|TRBJ1-3
TGCGCCAGCAGCCCCCTGGGCCCACTCACTGGAAACACCATATATTTT
CASSPLGPLTGNTIYF
>TRBD2|TRBV30|few|TRBJ2-1
TGTGCCTGGAATCCTAGCGGTATTTACAATGAGCAGTTCTTC
CAWNPSGIYNEQFF